The 30 T cell receptor beta chains below come from one sample, sequenced in a study of T cell responses to AZD1222 COVID-19 vaccine. Produced via immunoSEQ multiplex PCR; TCRdb's table is partial and in-frame only. The table includes about 140,000 clones, 85% to 95% detected once. The sample here was peripheral blood, taken on day 0 of AZD1222 vaccination. These receptors were taken from an adult in good health.

This clone came up a few times. This chain joins TRBV28 and TRBJ2-5; 15 bases line up with TRBD2. The CDR3 is made up of 16 amino acids. Unmatched junction bases numbered 6, after V lost 5 bases and J lost 5 bases. The germline V gene has CDR1 MDHEN and CDR2 SYDVKM. The CDR3: CASSGSGTSGRETQYF. The DNA for the CDR3 is TGTGCCAGCAGTGGGTCCGGGACTAGCGGGAGGGAGACCCAGTACTTC.

V usage is TRBV11-1 and J usage is TRBJ2-1; the D call may be TRBD1 or TRBD2 (5 bases each). CDR1 is SGHAT, CDR2 FQDESV, per germline (reference sequence). Trimming shortened V by 8 bases and J by 8 bases, and 22 bases separated the two germline ends. The CDR3 consists of 15 residues. CDR3 amino acids: CASAKRLAWDHEQFF. The DNA of the CDR3 is TGTGCCAGCGCGAAACGCTTAGCCTGGGACCATGAGCAGTTCTTC.

The rearrangement uses TRBV28 and TRBJ1-3; no clear D. The CDR3 has 15 residues. V lost 2 bases to trimming and J lost 4 bases, with 12 bases between them. Per germline, CDR1 MDHEN and CDR2 SYDVKM. For the CDR3, the DNA is TGTGCCAGCAGTTTAGGCCCCCCGAGGGGAAACACCATATATTTT. This sequence encodes CASSLGPPRGNTIYF.

The chain recombines TRBV11-2 with TRBJ2-3; 7 bases are shared with TRBD1. This CDR3 comprises 17 residues. J lost 9 bases, V lost 3 bases, and 18 bases had no gene match. CDR1 and CDR2 from the germline V gene are SGHAT and FQNNGV. The CDR3 sequence: CASSLSPPGQWDGTQYF. Written as DNA, the CDR3 is TGTGCCAGCAGCTTGTCGCCACCGGGACAGTGGGACGGGACGCAGTATTTT.

This chain links TRBV14 with TRBJ2-5; D perhaps matches TRBD1 (5 bases). In germline, CDR1 is SGHDN, CDR2 FVKESK. The CDR3 loop spans 15 amino acids. Trimming took 2 bases from V and 5 from J, leaving 15 bases between them. CDR3 region: CASSQPQGGEETQYF. For the CDR3, the DNA is TGTGCCAGCAGCCAACCCCAGGGTGGAGAGGAGACCCAGTACTTC.

The chain carries TRBV6-2 or TRBV6-3 and TRBJ2-2, with 9 bases fitting TRBD1. CDR3 size: 18 residues. Germline trimming cut 6 bases from V and 0 bases from J; bases unmatched to any gene: 11. The V gene's germline CDR1 is MNHEY and CDR2 SVGEGT. In DNA, the CDR3 is TGTGCCAGCAGCGGCCCGGACAGGGGCGCTCCGAACACCGGGGAGCTGTTTTTT. Amino acids: CASSGPDRGAPNTGELFF.

This chain connects TRBV18 to TRBJ1-1; D gene uncertain. The CDR3 contains 16 residues. V gave up 0 bases and J gave up 1 base, with 12 bases separating them. In germline, CDR1 is KGHSH, CDR2 LQKENI. The CDR3 region is CASSPPLQQSNTEAFF. CDR3 DNA sequence: TGTGCCAGCTCACCACCGTTGCAACAGTCGAACACTGAAGCTTTCTTT.

This rearrangement joins TRBV9 to TRBJ2-5; 13 bases are a match to TRBD2. The CDR3 is 20 residues long. The ends lost 0 bases at V and 5 bases at J; junction bases unmatched: 16. Germline V gives CDR1 SGDLS, CDR2 YYNGEE. The CDR3 spells CASSVEARPGLAGAGETQYF. CDR3 DNA: TGTGCCAGCAGCGTAGAAGCCCGACCCGGACTAGCGGGAGCGGGGGAGACCCAGTACTTC.

This sequence joins TRBV3-1 (or the pseudogene TRBV3-2) and TRBJ2-1; no clear D gene. The germline V gene encodes CDR1 LGHDT and CDR2 YNNKEL (reference sequence). The V gene lost 4 bases and the J gene lost 3 bases, with 10 bases spanning the gap. The CDR3 has 14 amino acids. CDR3 in DNA: TGTGCCAGCAGCCCCCGGCTAGGCTACAATGAGCAGTTCTTC. This sequence encodes CASSPRLGYNEQFF.

The genes are TRBV13 and TRBJ2-7, with D maybe TRBD2 (5 bases). CDR1 and CDR2 (germline): PRHDT, FYEKMQ (reference sequence). This CDR3 region has 16 residues. V was trimmed by 3 bases and J by 3 bases, leaving 18 bases between them. CDR3 DNA sequence: TGTGCCAGCAGCTTGCGGGCAAAACTTGGGGACTACGAGCAGTACTTC. This gives the protein CASSLRAKLGDYEQYF.

The rearrangement joins TRBV3-1 (or the pseudogene TRBV3-2) to TRBJ2-7; 11 bases fit TRBD1. The CDR3 consists of 14 residues. J was trimmed by 6 bases and V by 4 bases; bases with no gene match: 5. Per the germline V gene, CDR1 is LGHDT and CDR2 is YNNKEL (reference sequence). The DNA of the CDR3 is TGTGCCAGCAGCCCTAGGACAGGGGGCGGCGAGCAGTACTTC. Translation gives CASSPRTGGGEQYF.

This sequence joins TRBV29-1 and TRBJ2-1; TRBD2 matches at 9 bases. V lost 7 bases to trimming and J lost 4 bases; unmatched junction nucleotides: 5. Germline V gene lookup returns CDR1 SQVTM and CDR2 ANQGSEA. CDR3 length equals 13 residues. In DNA form, the CDR3 reads TGCAGCGCTTCTAGCGGGGTATACAATGAGCAGTTCTTC. This codes for CSASSGVYNEQFF.

The chain is built from TRBV7-2 and TRBJ2-7, with 10 bases lining up with TRBD1. The CDR3 runs to 13 residues. Germline loops: CDR1 SGHTA, CDR2 FQGNSA. Trimming at V came to 6 bases and at J to 5 bases, leaving 4 bases not matched to a gene. CDR3 region: CASRRDRGDEQYF. CDR3 in DNA: TGTGCCAGCAGACGGGACAGGGGCGACGAGCAGTACTTC.

The rearrangement joins TRBV5-8 to TRBJ2-5; D gene unclear. This CDR3 has 15 amino acids. CDR1 and CDR2 (germline): SGHTS, YDEGEE. V gave up 2 bases and J gave up 2 bases, with 13 bases separating them. The CDR3 loop is CASSLRSGWQETQYF. DNA for the CDR3: TGTGCCAGCAGCTTACGGTCAGGTTGGCAAGAGACCCAGTACTTC.

V gene TRBV6-1 combines with J gene TRBJ2-3; 8 bases map to TRBD1. The length of the CDR3 is 15 residues. J was trimmed by 2 bases and V by 3 bases; bases with no gene match: 4. Germline values: CDR1 MNHNS, CDR2 SASEGT. CDR3 sequence (DNA): TGTGCCAGCAGTGATTGGGGACAGGTCACAGATACGCAGTATTTT. Translated, it gives CASSDWGQVTDTQYF.

The V call is TRBV5-1, the J call TRBJ2-1, with a possible D match to TRBD2 (6 bases). Trimming shortened V by 2 bases and J by 1 base, and 10 bases separated the two germline ends. The germline V gene encodes CDR1 SGHRS and CDR2 YFSETQ. This CDR3 has 15 residues. CDR3 in DNA: TGCGCCAGCAGCTTCGGGAGCAGGTCCTACAATGAGCAGTTCTTC. It is translated as CASSFGSRSYNEQFF.

V usage is TRBV5-1 and J usage is TRBJ2-1; D remains ambiguous. Between the trimmed V and J ends, which lost 3 bases and 1 base, there was a span of 14 bases. Germline-derived CDR1 and CDR2 are SGHRS and YFSETQ. This CDR3 comprises 16 residues. DNA for the CDR3: TGCGCCAGCAGCTGGTCGAGCCTGGGGTCCTACAATGAGCAGTTCTTC. Protein sequence: CASSWSSLGSYNEQFF.

V is TRBV5-1 and J is TRBJ1-6; D unclear. Per the germline V gene, CDR1 is SGHRS and CDR2 is YFSETQ. CDR3 length: 14 residues. Trimming stripped 5 bases from V and 13 bases from J, with 19 bases between. CDR3 bases: TGCGCCAGCAGTCCTTGGACGGCTGAAGGGCCCCTCCACTTT. It translates to CASSPWTAEGPLHF.

V gene TRBV9 combines with J gene TRBJ1-1, with unresolved D. Per germline, CDR1 SGDLS and CDR2 YYNGEE. Trimming pared 4 bases from V and 5 bases from J, leaving 12 bases between. The CDR3 runs to 13 residues. The CDR3 bases are TGTGCCAGCAGCACTCCGGGAGGTACTGAAGCTTTCTTT. Translating gives CASSTPGGTEAFF. The full variable domain, with the rest looked up from reference TRBV9 and TRBJ1-1, is DSGVTQTPKHLITATGQRVTLRCSPRSGDLSVYWYQQSLDQGLQFLIQYYNGEERAKGNILERFSAQQFPDLHSELNLSSLELGDSALYFCASSTPGGTEAFFGQGTRLTVV.

The chain carries TRBV3-1 (or the pseudogene TRBV3-2) and TRBJ1-6, with D tentatively TRBD1 (5 bases). V dropped 6 bases and J dropped 10 bases, with 19 bases sitting between them. The germline CDR1 and CDR2 sequences are LGHDT and YNNKEL (reference sequence). The CDR3 is made up of 15 amino acids. The CDR3 region is CASSRGQGLRSPLHF. In DNA form, the CDR3 reads TGTGCCAGCAGTCGAGGGCAGGGTTTACGCTCACCCCTCCACTTT.

The V gene is TRBV11-3, the J gene TRBJ2-3; 7 bases agree with TRBD1. Germline V lookup: CDR1 SGHNT, CDR2 YENEEA. This CDR3 is built from 16 residues. V was pared by 8 bases and J by 4 bases, with 15 bases of the junction left unmatched. The CDR3 protein is CASSLGGSLRSDTQYF. The CDR3 DNA reads TGTGCCAGCTCCCTAGGGGGCTCACTACGGTCAGATACGCAGTATTTT.

On this clone itself: The same CDR3 can be traced to other DNA sequences in this sample. The chain carries TRBV12-3 or TRBV12-4 and TRBJ1-2; unclear D gene. Trimming stripped 3 bases from V and 8 bases from J, with 10 bases between. This CDR3 contains 12 residues. The CDR3 DNA reads TGTGCCAGCAGTTTGAGGGTCCGAGGCTACACCTTC. This sequence encodes CASSLRVRGYTF.

This chain joins TRBV15 and TRBJ1-2, with D possibly TRBD1 on 5 matching bases. Trimming removed 1 base from V and 6 bases from J, with 15 bases in between. Germline V gene sequence: CDR1 LNHNV, CDR2 YYDKDF (reference sequence). The CDR3 loop spans 15 amino acids. CDR3 sequence (DNA): TGTGCCACCAGCAGAGGATCCAGGGAGAGTCATGGCTACACCTTC. Protein: CATSRGSRESHGYTF.

The chain is built from TRBV25-1 and TRBJ2-5; 8 bases agree with TRBD2. The CDR3 consists of 14 residues. The germline CDR1 and CDR2 sequences are MGHDK and SYGVNS. V lost 8 bases and J lost 1; bases outside the gene matches: 6. The CDR3: CASGAGGFQETQYF. As DNA, the CDR3 is TGTGCCAGCGGGGCGGGGGGATTCCAAGAGACCCAGTACTTC. The entire variable domain, with the rest obtained from reference TRBV25-1 and TRBJ2-5, is as follows: EADIYQTPRYLVIGTGKKITLECSQTMGHDKMYWYQQDPGMELHLIHYSYGVNSTEKGDLSSESTVSRIRTEHFPLTLESARPSHTSQYLCASGAGGFQETQYFGPGTRLLVL.

The chain combines TRBV9 with TRBJ2-3; 9 bases agree with TRBD1. Germline CDR1 is SGDLS and CDR2 is YYNGEE. Trimming removed 5 bases from V and 4 bases from J; junction bases left unmatched: 11. This CDR3 spans 16 amino acids. The CDR3 coding sequence is TGTGCCAGCAGGGGAGGAGGGGGACAGGGCTCAGATACGCAGTATTTT. Its protein product is CASRGGGGQGSDTQYF.

This clone has just one count. The chain links TRBV5-1 to TRBJ2-3; D unclear. CDR1 and CDR2 (germline): SGHRS, YFSETQ. The germline V and J ends were trimmed by 0 bases and 4 bases, with 6 bases remaining between them. The CDR3 has 13 amino acids. CDR3 sequence: CASSLGNADTQYF. CDR3 DNA sequence: TGCGCCAGCAGCTTGGGGAATGCAGATACGCAGTATTTT.

This chain joins TRBV5-1 and TRBJ2-3; TRBD2 might be the D (6 bases). CDR1 and CDR2 (germline): SGHRS, YFSETQ. The CDR3 sequence is 15 residues long. Between the trimmed V and J ends, which lost 4 bases and 2 bases, there was a span of 14 bases. The CDR3 region is CASSPRDSYTDTQYF. The CDR3 nucleotides read TGCGCCAGCAGCCCGAGGGACTCCTACACAGATACGCAGTATTTT.

The chain joins TRBV6-5 to TRBJ1-2; 7 positions match TRBD1. This CDR3 is built from 14 residues. V trimming: 6 bases; J trimming: 6 bases; junction bases outside the gene matches: 10. Germline loops: CDR1 MNHEY, CDR2 SVGAGI. The CDR3 protein is CASSLSKGGDGYTF. The CDR3 bases are TGTGCCAGCAGCCTCTCAAAAGGGGGCGATGGCTACACCTTC.

This clone has only a few counts. This rearrangement joins TRBV2 to TRBJ1-2; the D is unclear. V was shortened by 4 bases and J by 4 bases, with 10 bases between the two germline ends. This CDR3 is 13 amino acids long. Germline V gives CDR1 SNHLY, CDR2 FYNNEI. CDR3 sequence reads: CASSAIRAYGYTF. For the CDR3, the DNA is TGTGCCAGCAGTGCTATCCGGGCCTATGGCTACACCTTC.

The V call is TRBV24-1, the J call TRBJ2-2; TRBD2 agrees at 8 bases. V trimming: 3 bases; J trimming: 4 bases; junction bases outside the gene matches: 6. The CDR3 length is 16 residues. Looked up from germline, CDR1 is KGHDR and CDR2 is SFDVKD. DNA for the CDR3: TGTGCCACCAGTGATGCGGGGGGCCGAAGCACCGGGGAGCTGTTTTTT. This codes for CATSDAGGRSTGELFF.